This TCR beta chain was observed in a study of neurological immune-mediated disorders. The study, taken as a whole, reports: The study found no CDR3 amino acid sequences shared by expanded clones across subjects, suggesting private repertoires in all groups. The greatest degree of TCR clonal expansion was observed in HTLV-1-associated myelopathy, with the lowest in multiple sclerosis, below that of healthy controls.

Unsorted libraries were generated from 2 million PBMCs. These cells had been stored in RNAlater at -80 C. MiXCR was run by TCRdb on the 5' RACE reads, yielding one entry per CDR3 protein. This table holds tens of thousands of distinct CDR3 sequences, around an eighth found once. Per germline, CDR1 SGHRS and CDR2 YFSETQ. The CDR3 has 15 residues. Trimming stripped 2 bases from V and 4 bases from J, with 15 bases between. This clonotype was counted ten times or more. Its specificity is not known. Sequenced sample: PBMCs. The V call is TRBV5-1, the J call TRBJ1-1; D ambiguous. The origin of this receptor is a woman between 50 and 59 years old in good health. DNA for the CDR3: TGCGCCAGCAGCTTTTCTGACATTGTTGGCACTGAAGCTTTCTTT. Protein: CASSFSDIVGTEAFF. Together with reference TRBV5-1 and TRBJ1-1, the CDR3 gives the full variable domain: KAGVTQTPRYLIKTRGQQVTLSCSPISGHRSVSWYQQTPGQGLQFLFEYFSETQRNKGNFPGRFSGRQFSNSRSEMNVSTLELGDSALYLCASSFSDIVGTEAFFGQGTRLTVV.